These 12 T cell receptor beta chains were all obtained from the same sample, sequenced in a study of cytomegalovirus exposure and HLA in healthy donors (dated by TCRdb to about 2017). To prepare the library, the immunoSEQ multiplex PCR assay was applied. For the multiplex PCR, a mixture combining 60 forward primers for TCR Vbeta segments and 13 reverse primers for TCR Jbeta segments was used. TCRdb's version of the immuneACCESS table is confined to in-frame rearrangements and falls short of the full clone set. An unresolved V gene accounts for under half of the shortfall where checked; the remainder is of unknown origin. The table of this sample itemizes 140,000 to 150,000 clones. 0.8% to 1% of the sample comes from the top ten. The sequenced material came from PBMCs. The receptors were gathered from a male donor in good health and CMV-seronegative.

The rearrangement uses TRBV6-1 and TRBJ1-6, with D maybe TRBD1 (6 bases). Germline values: CDR1 MNHNS, CDR2 SASEGT. The CDR3 is made up of 15 amino acids. Between the trimmed V and J ends, which lost 5 bases and 7 bases, there was a span of 15 bases. The CDR3 is CASSFGGTANSPLHF. The CDR3 nucleotides are TGTGCCAGCAGTTTTGGGGGCACAGCAAATTCACCCCTCCACTTT.

The chain couples TRBV5-4 to TRBJ2-1; a possible D gene is TRBD1 (6 bases). V was cut by 6 bases and J by 9 bases, with 19 bases left in between. Per the germline V gene, CDR1 is SGHNT and CDR2 is YYREEE (reference sequence). The CDR3 is 14 residues long. CDR3 amino acids: CASTEQGPWSEQFF. For the CDR3, the DNA is TGTGCCAGCACCGAACAGGGTCCGTGGAGTGAGCAGTTCTTC.

V gene TRBV11-2 combines with J gene TRBJ1-1, with unresolved D. The CDR3 has 12 residues. The germline V and J ends were trimmed by 1 base and 3 bases, with 3 bases remaining between them. CDR1 and CDR2 from the germline V gene are SGHAT and FQNNGV. CDR3 protein: CASSLVDTEAFF. The CDR3 DNA reads as TGTGCCAGCAGCTTAGTCGACACTGAAGCTTTCTTT.

The chain is built from TRBV19 and TRBJ2-3; D is uncertain. V lost 3 bases, J lost 2 bases, and 24 bases lay in between. Germline CDR1 LNHDA, CDR2 SQIVND (reference sequence). This CDR3 region has 19 residues. The CDR3 bases are TGTGCCAGTAGTATCAGTCCCTCGGAGAGTCGGCCGTCCACAGATACGCAGTATTTT. This sequence encodes CASSISPSESRPSTDTQYF.

The J gene is TRBJ2-1, the V gene TRBV7-2; D is perhaps TRBD1 (6 bases). Germline lookup yields CDR1 SGHTA and CDR2 FQGNSA. V was shortened by 5 bases and J by 4 bases, with 12 bases between the two germline ends. This CDR3 is 14 amino acids long. The CDR3 is CASSLRDTYNEQFF. The CDR3 DNA sequence: TGTGCCAGCAGCCTCAGGGACACTTACAATGAGCAGTTCTTC.

The chain joins TRBV19 to TRBJ1-2, with D uncertain. There are 13 residues in the CDR3. With 5 bases removed from V and 4 bases from J, the gap between germline ends came to 11 bases. CDR1 is LNHDA and CDR2 is SQIVND in the germline V gene (reference sequence). CDR3 loop: CASSATEFYGYTF. The CDR3 nucleotides are TGTGCCAGTAGTGCAACTGAGTTCTATGGCTACACCTTC.

The rearrangement uses TRBV6-1 and TRBJ2-7; TRBD2 agrees at 12 bases. J lost 2 bases, V lost 7 bases, and 3 bases had no gene match. Germline lookup yields CDR1 MNHNS and CDR2 SASEGT. This CDR3 is built from 14 residues. The CDR3 sequence: CASILAGGTYEQYF. The CDR3 nucleotides read TGTGCCAGCATACTAGCGGGGGGTACCTACGAGCAGTACTTC.

The chain carries TRBV19 and TRBJ1-1, with D perhaps matching TRBD1 (6 bases). The CDR3 length is 15 residues. Trimming pared 0 bases from V and 8 bases from J, leaving 16 bases between. Per the germline V gene, CDR1 is LNHDA and CDR2 is SQIVND (reference sequence). CDR3 in amino acids: CASSIDPPGTSEAFF. For the CDR3, the DNA is TGTGCCAGTAGTATAGACCCCCCGGGGACAAGCGAAGCTTTCTTT.

The J gene is TRBJ2-7, the V gene TRBV27, with TRBD2 matching over 11 bases. CDR1 MNHEY and CDR2 SMNVEV come from the germline V gene (reference sequence). J was trimmed by 4 bases and V by 3 bases; bases with no gene match: 5. The CDR3 covers 15 residues. The CDR3 coding sequence is TGTGCCAGCAGTTTTGGGGCTAGCGGGGGGTACGAGCAGTACTTC. Its protein is CASSFGASGGYEQYF.

The chain employs TRBV28 and TRBJ1-2, with D maybe TRBD1 (6 bases). The CDR3 runs 15 residues. Trimming left V 4 bases short and J 3 bases short, with 15 bases between. Germline V lookup: CDR1 MDHEN, CDR2 SYDVKM. The CDR3 region has the DNA TGTGCCAGCAGTTCCCCAGGGGATGGGGACTATGGCTACACCTTC. Protein sequence: CASSSPGDGDYGYTF.

This chain connects TRBV6-5 to TRBJ2-3; D is unclear. The V gene lost 2 bases and the J gene lost 0 bases, with 6 bases spanning the gap. CDR1 is MNHEY and CDR2 is SVGAGI in the germline V gene. The CDR3 extends over 14 amino acids. The CDR3 loop is CASSYGQSTDTQYF. CDR3 bases: TGTGCCAGCAGTTACGGGCAGAGCACAGATACGCAGTATTTT.

The rearrangement joins TRBV30 to TRBJ2-2; 12 positions agree with TRBD2. The CDR3 is 15 residues long. Germline V gene data show CDR1 as GTSNPN and CDR2 as SVGIG (reference sequence). After removal of 5 bases from V and 8 bases from J, the junction contained 9 bases not matched to a gene. DNA of the CDR3: TGTGCCTGGGCTAATGGACTAGCGGGAACGGGGGAGCTGTTTTTT. Encoded protein: CAWANGLAGTGELFF.